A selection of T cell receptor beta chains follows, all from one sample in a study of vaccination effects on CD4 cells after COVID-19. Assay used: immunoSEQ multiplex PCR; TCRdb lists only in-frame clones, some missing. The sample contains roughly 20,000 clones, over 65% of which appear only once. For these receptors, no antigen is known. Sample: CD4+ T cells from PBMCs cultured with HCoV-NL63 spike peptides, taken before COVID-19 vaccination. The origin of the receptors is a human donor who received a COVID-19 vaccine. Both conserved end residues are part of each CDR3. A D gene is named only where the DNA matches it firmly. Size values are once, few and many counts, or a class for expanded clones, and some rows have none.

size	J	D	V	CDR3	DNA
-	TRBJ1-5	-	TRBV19	CASSIEPGQQLGLPQHF	TGTGCCAGTAGTATAGAACCCGGGCAGCAATTAGGATTGCCCCAGCATTTT
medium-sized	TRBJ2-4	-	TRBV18	CASSPGQATKNIQYF	TGTGCCAGCTCACCAGGGCAGGCCACCAAAAACATTCAGTACTTC
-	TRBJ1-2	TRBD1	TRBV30	CAWSAGQGARGYTF	TGTGCCTGGAGTGCTGGACAGGGGGCAAGAGGCTACACCTTC
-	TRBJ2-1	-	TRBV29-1	CSVWYNEQFF	TGCAGCGTTTGGTACAATGAGCAGTTCTTC
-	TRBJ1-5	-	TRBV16	CASSQSTGNQPQHF	TGTGCCAGCAGCCAATCAACGGGGAATCAGCCCCAGCATTTT
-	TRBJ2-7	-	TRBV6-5	CASSYSRTASRREQYF	TGTGCCAGCAGTTACTCGAGGACCGCGTCAAGGAGGGAGCAGTACTTC
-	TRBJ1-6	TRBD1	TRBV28	CASSKGGKGAKSYNSPLHF	TGTGCCAGCAGCAAAGGGGGCAAGGGTGCGAAGTCCTATAATTCACCCCTCCACTTT
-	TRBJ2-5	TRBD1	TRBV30	CAWKRTGGRETQYF	TGTGCCTGGAAACGGACAGGCGGTCGAGAGACCCAGTACTTC
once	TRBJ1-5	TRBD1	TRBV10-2	CASSGDRAQPQHF	TGCGCCAGCAGTGGGGACAGGGCGCAGCCCCAGCATTTT
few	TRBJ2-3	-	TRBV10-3	CAISESGYLADTQYF	TGTGCCATCAGTGAATCGGGGTACTTGGCCGATACGCAGTATTTT
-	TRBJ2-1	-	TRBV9	CASSVRGPSSYNEQFF	TGTGCCAGCAGCGTACGGGGGCCAAGCTCCTACAATGAGCAGTTCTTC
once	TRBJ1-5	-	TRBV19	CASRLGPANQPQHF	TGTGCCAGTAGACTGGGCCCGGCTAATCAGCCCCAGCATTTT
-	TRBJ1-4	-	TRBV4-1	CASSQDLGRNEKLFF	TGCGCCAGCAGCCAAGATCTGGGACGCAATGAAAAACTGTTTTTT
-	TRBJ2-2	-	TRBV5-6	CASSWTVTGELFF	TGTGCCAGCAGCTGGACAGTCACCGGGGAGCTGTTTTTT
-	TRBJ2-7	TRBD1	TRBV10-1	CASSRQGPSYEQYF	TGCGCCAGCAGTCGACAGGGGCCATCCTACGAGCAGTACTTC
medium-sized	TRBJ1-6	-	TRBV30	CAWARQENSPLHF	TGTGCCTGGGCACGACAGGAAAACTCACCCCTCCACTTT
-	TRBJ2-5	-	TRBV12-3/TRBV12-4	CASSLHVQETQYF	TGTGCCAGCAGTTTGCATGTCCAAGAGACCCAGTACTTC
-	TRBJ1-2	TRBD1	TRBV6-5	CASSQTGGYGYTF	TGTGCCAGCAGTCAAACAGGGGGCTATGGCTACACCTTC
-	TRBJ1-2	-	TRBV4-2	CASSQDGGSGGPGYGYTF	TGTGCCAGCAGCCAAGATGGTGGTAGTGGGGGGCCGGGCTATGGCTACACCTTC
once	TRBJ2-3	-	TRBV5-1	CASSFNRLATDTQYF	TGCGCCAGCAGCTTTAATCGATTGGCCACAGATACGCAGTATTTT
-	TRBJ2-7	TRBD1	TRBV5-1	CATKTGTGLRYEQYF	TGCGCCACCAAAACCGGGACAGGGTTGCGATACGAGCAGTACTTC
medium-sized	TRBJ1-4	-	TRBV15	CATSRGTEDEKLFF	TGTGCCACCAGCAGGGGCACGGAGGATGAAAAACTGTTTTTT